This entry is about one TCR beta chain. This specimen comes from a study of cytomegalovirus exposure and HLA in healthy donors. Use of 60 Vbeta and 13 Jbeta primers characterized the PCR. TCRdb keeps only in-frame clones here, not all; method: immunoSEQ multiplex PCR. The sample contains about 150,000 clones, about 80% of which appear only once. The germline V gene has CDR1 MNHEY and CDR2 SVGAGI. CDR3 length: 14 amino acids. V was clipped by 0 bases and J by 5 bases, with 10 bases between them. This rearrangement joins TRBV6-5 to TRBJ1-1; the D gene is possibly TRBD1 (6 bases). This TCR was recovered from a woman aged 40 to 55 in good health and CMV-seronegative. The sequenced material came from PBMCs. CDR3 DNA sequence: TGTGCCAGCAGTTACTCAAGGGGGACGACTGAAGCTTTCTTT. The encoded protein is CASSYSRGTTEAFF.